This is a list of T cell receptor beta chains from one sample in a study of T cell repertoires in cytomegalovirus infection. These TCRs' antigens remain unknown. TCRdb ran MiXCR on the reads and lists one entry per CDR3 protein. The sample includes around 900,000 distinct CDR3 sequences, around 30% seen only once; the top ten take over 13%. The sequencing used cultured CD8+ T cells from PBMCs, collected from culture after CMV antigen stimulation. The receptors stem from a human donor in good health (CMV status not recorded). Some clones in this sample may be carry-over from other donors' samples. CDR3s include the opening cysteine and the closing phenylalanine or tryptophan. Fields, in order: D gene, V gene, clone size, J gene, CDR3 protein, CDR3 DNA. D genes are given only for firm matches. Expanded clones are given a class, and other clones once, few, many or no size at all.

.	TRBV4-3	.	TRBJ1-2	CASSQDERNYGYTF	TGCGCCAGCAGCCAAGATGAGAGGAACTATGGCTACACCTTC
.	TRBV12-5	.	TRBJ2-5	CASGLVRIVGRGQETQYF	TGTGCTAGTGGTTTGGTACGGATCGTGGGCAGGGGCCAAGAGACCCAGTACTTC
.	TRBV7-9	.	TRBJ2-5	CASRTEQETQYF	TGTGCCAGCAGGACAGAACAAGAGACCCAGTACTTC
.	TRBV11-1	few	TRBJ2-3	CASSLAPLADTQYF	TGTGCCAGCAGCTTAGCGCCCTTGGCAGATACGCAGTATTTT
.	TRBV6-5	.	TRBJ1-1	CASSYSTGINTEAFF	TGTGCCAGCAGTTACTCCACAGGGATAAACACTGAAGCTTTCTTT
TRBD2	TRBV27	.	TRBJ2-5	CASSWGTGSSGGAWETQYF	TGTGCCAGCAGTTGGGGGACAGGCTCTAGCGGGGGGGCCTGGGAGACCCAGTACTTC
.	TRBV6-1	many	TRBJ2-1	CASSDWQGGNEQFF	TGTGCCAGCAGTGACTGGCAGGGGGGCAATGAGCAGTTCTTC
.	TRBV5-4	many	TRBJ2-1	CASSWGLENYNEQFF	TGTGCCAGCAGCTGGGGGCTAGAAAACTACAATGAGCAGTTCTTC
.	TRBV7-6	few	TRBJ2-5	CASRSTPQGTQYF	TGTGCCAGCAGGTCAACCCCCCAGGGGACCCAGTACTTC
.	TRBV6-6	.	TRBJ2-1	CASSYPRDASSSYNEQFF	TGTGCCAGCAGTTACCCCCGGGACGCTTCGAGCTCCTACAATGAGCAGTTCTTC